This T cell receptor (beta chain) is from a study of regulatory T cells in long-lasting Graves disease. Broader study findings: Persistent disease showed a preference for TRBV28, TRBJ1-2 and TRBJ2-5. Owing to a sample size that was small, accuracy may have been reduced.

Specified time point: persistent/refractory GD, antithyroid drugs over 5 years with positive TRAb. The TCR library was prepared using RNA isolated from PBMCs. Points on this clonotype: The antigen remains undetermined. A read error is possible here, since a much larger clone lies one base away. Here the CDR3 omits its conserved ending phenylalanine or tryptophan, so a read error is the likely source.

Germline V gene lookup returns CDR1 MNHEY and CDR2 SVGAGI. The CDR3 covers 15 residues. Trimming left V 0 bases short and J 4 bases short, with 12 bases between. For TCR beta, libraries came from iRepertoire HTBI primers and Arm-PCR of CDR3 regions. TCRdb re-called the multiplex PCR reads with MiXCR, one entry per CDR3 protein. The table has around 460,000 distinct CDR3 sequences, under 25% seen once. Material: peripheral blood mononuclear cells (PBMCs), obtained when the disease was refractory, from a patient treated with antithyroid drugs. This TCR was recovered from a female donor with Graves disease. This rearrangement joins TRBV6-5 to TRBJ1-1; no firm D call. The CDR3 region is CASSYSLLSGTEAFL. Written as DNA, the CDR3 is TGTGCCAGCAGTTACTCTCTTCTCTCAGGCACTGAAGCTTTCCTT.